This TCR beta chain derives from a study of cytotoxic CD8 clonotypes in ibrutinib-treated CLL. Comments on this clone: Antigen specificity is unknown.

The germline CDR1 and CDR2 sequences are GTSNPN and SVGIG (reference sequence). The V and J ends lost 5 bases and 4 bases, in that order; junction bases with no gene match: 8. This CDR3 has 14 residues. Points from the study as a whole: Baseline-level clonality went beyond age-matched healthy donors and moved in step with circulating CD8+ T-cell counts.

Around 2 micrograms of genomic DNA from cryopreserved PBMCs went into TCR beta libraries. Target depth was 1 in 200,000 to 1 in 1 million T cells, about 10x per clonotype. The method was immunoSEQ multiplex PCR; TCRdb's version includes in-frame clones alone and lacks a portion of them. The sample comprises roughly 180,000 clones, approximately 80% of which are singletons, and 4.6% rests with the top ten. This TCR was sampled from a human donor with chronic lymphocytic leukemia. The specimen was PBMCs, collected after 24 months of ibrutinib treatment. The rearrangement links TRBV30 to TRBJ2-7; 10 bases map to TRBD2. The CDR3: CAWARAGGFYEQYF. CDR3 in DNA: TGTGCCTGGGCCAGAGCGGGAGGGTTTTACGAGCAGTACTTC.